This T cell receptor (beta chain) was identified during a study of molecular identifiers for immune sequencing clone quantification. The V and J ends lost 4 bases and 5 bases respectively, with 13 bases between them. The germline CDR1 and CDR2 sequences are KGHDR and SFDVKD. CDR3 size: 14 residues. TCRdb reprocessed the PCR reads via MiXCR and lists one record per CDR3 protein. The sample lists hundreds of thousands of distinct CDR3 sequences; 15% to 20% were seen once. J is TRBJ1-2 and V is TRBV24-1; no definite D call. This TCR was sampled from a human donor in good health. Some libraries in this study had Jurkat cell RNA spiked in. The sequenced sample was naive CD8+ T cells from blood, with Jurkat cell RNA spiked in. Subset in this sample: FACS-sorted CD8+CD4-CCR7+CD45RA+ naive T cells. CDR3 region: CATSEVERLYGYTF. In nucleotides, the CDR3 is TGTGCCACCAGTGAAGTTGAGAGATTATATGGCTACACCTTC.